The 9 T cell receptor beta chains presented below share a single source sample, sequenced in a study of tumor-infiltrating lymphocytes in primary liver carcinoma. Constant-region priming of approximately 500 ng total RNA yielded TCR beta cDNA. Libraries covering TCR beta were generated through three nested multiplex PCR rounds (using a slightly modified ARM-PCR). The two initial PCR rounds, roughly 9 cycles each, used TRBV1-TRBV30 forward and C-beta reverse primers. One entry per CDR3 protein results from TCRdb running MiXCR on the multiplex PCR reads. The sample yields about 43,000 distinct CDR3 sequences, 65% to 85% seen once. Joint extraction of RNA and DNA used roughly 20-33 mg of bulk tissue that was unsorted. Source material: liver tumor tissue from sampling region 2. Subset specified: tumor region T2, inferior pole. The receptors shown here come from a man aged 35 to 55 with primary liver carcinoma and hepatitis B virus infection.

This clonotype was detected ten times or more. The chain combines TRBV19 with TRBJ1-1; TRBD1 might be the D (6 bases). Germline V CDR1 and CDR2: LNHDA, SQIVND (reference sequence). The CDR3 covers 13 residues. V was clipped by 5 bases and J by 5 bases, with 12 bases between them. CDR3 DNA: TGTGCCAGTAGTCCGACCAGGGGTACTGAAGCTTTCTTT. This translates into CASSPTRGTEAFF.

The chain has TRBV7-3 and TRBJ2-1, with unresolved D. Trimming took 6 bases from V and 6 from J, leaving 12 bases between them. CDR3 length equals 13 residues. In germline, CDR1 is SGHTA, CDR2 FQGTGA. CDR3 sequence: CASSIDPSNEQFF. The CDR3 DNA reads TGTGCCAGCAGTATAGACCCGTCCAATGAGCAGTTCTTC.

Note on this clonotype: A read error may produce the germline difference seen at one junction end. The chain uses TRBV14 and TRBJ2-1; a weak D match, TRBD2 (5 bases). CDR3 length: 15 residues. Germline V gives CDR1 SGHDN, CDR2 FVKESK. CDR3 bases: TGTGCCGGCAGCGCGGTAGGAGGAAGCTACAATGAGCAGTTTTTC. This encodes CAGSAVGGSYNEQFF. Looking up the rest from reference TRBV14 and TRBJ2-1 gives the full variable domain: EAGVTQFPSHSVIEKGQTVTLRCDPISGHDNLYWYRRVMGKEIKFLLHFVKESKQDESGMPNNRFLAERTGGTYSTLKVQPAELEDSGVYFCAGSAVGGSYNEQFFGPGTRLTVL.

The chain carries TRBV19 and TRBJ2-1; TRBD1 agrees at 7 bases. The length of the CDR3 is 15 residues. CDR1 and CDR2 from the germline V gene are LNHDA and SQIVND (reference sequence). J gave up 8 bases and V 11 bases, and 18 bases lay outside the gene matches. The CDR3 is CADSSGTAATHEQFF. CDR3 nucleotide sequence: TGTGCCGATAGTTCCGGGACAGCGGCTACTCATGAGCAGTTCTTC. The full variable domain, rest sourced from reference TRBV19 and TRBJ2-1, is DGGITQSPKYLFRKEGQNVTLSCEQNLNHDAMYWYRQDPGQGLRLIYYSQIVNDFQKGDIAEGYSVSREKKESFPLTVTSAQKNPTAFYLCADSSGTAATHEQFFGPGTRLTVL.

This clonotype was seen repeatedly, ten times or more. A much larger clonotype is one base distant, so this may be a read error. The gene calls are TRBV5-4 and TRBJ2-5; 8 bases agree with TRBD2. The length of the CDR3 is 15 residues. Germline CDR1 is SGHNT and CDR2 is YYREEE (reference sequence). Germline trimming cut 4 bases from V and 3 bases from J; bases unmatched to any gene: 8. CDR3 sequence (DNA): TGTGCCAGCAGCATGCCGGGGGGGGGGAAAGAGACCCAGTACTTC. This translates into CASSMPGGGKETQYF.

Note on this clonotype: This CDR3 is missing its conserved last phenylalanine or tryptophan, likely due to a read error. V and J are TRBV6-5 and TRBJ2-6, with D possibly TRBD1 on 5 matching bases. Looked up from germline, CDR1 is MNHEY and CDR2 is SVGAGI. The CDR3 runs to 13 residues. The chain's CDR3 is CASGYSTVIVLTI. The CDR3 DNA reads TGTGCCAGCGGTTACTCGACAGTCATCGTCCTGACTATC.

In its sample, this clonotype was seen many times. The genes are TRBV5-1 and TRBJ2-7; 10 nucleotides align to TRBD2. CDR3 length: 16 residues. Per germline, CDR1 SGHRS and CDR2 YFSETQ. Losses at the gene ends were 3 bases for V and 3 bases for J; bases not matched to a gene: 9. CDR3 nucleotides: TGCGCCAGCAGCTCTATGACTAGCGGGCCGGGCTACGAGCAGTACTTC. Its protein is CASSSMTSGPGYEQYF.

V and J are TRBV6-2 or TRBV6-3 and TRBJ1-1; a weak D match, TRBD1 (5 bases). CDR3 size: 14 residues. CDR1 MNHEY and CDR2 SVGEGT come from the germline V gene. The CDR3 DNA follows: TGTGCTAGCCGGCGAGGGGAGATGAACACTGAAGCTTTCTTT. It translates to CASRRGEMNTEAFF.

To note about this clonotype: One end of the junction is discordant with germline, which a read error may explain. The rearrangement joins TRBV7-9 to TRBJ2-7, with a possible D match to TRBD2 (6 bases). Germline CDR1 reads SEHNR; CDR2 reads FQNEAQ (reference sequence). CDR3 length: 16 amino acids. CDR3 coding DNA: TGTGCCAGCAGCTTGCGGGATAGGGTCAAGGGAGGCGAGCAGTATTTC. Translation: CASSLRDRVKGGEQYF. Full variable domain (outside the CDR3, taken from reference TRBV7-9 and TRBJ2-7): DTGVSQNPRHKITKRGQNVTFRCDPISEHNRLYWYRQTLGQGPEFLTYFQNEAQLEKSRLLSDRFSAERPKGSFSTLEIQRTEQGDSAMYLCASSLRDRVKGGEQYFGPGTRLTVT.